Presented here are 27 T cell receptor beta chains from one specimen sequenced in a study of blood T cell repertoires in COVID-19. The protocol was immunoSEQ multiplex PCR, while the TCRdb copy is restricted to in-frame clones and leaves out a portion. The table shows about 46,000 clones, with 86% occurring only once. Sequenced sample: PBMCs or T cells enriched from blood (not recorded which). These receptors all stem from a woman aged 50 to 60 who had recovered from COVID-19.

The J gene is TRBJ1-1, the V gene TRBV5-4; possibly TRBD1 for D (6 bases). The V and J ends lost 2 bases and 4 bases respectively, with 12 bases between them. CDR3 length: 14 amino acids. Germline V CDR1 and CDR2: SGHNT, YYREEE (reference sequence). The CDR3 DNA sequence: TGTGCCAGCAGCTTACAGGGAGTGGGCACTGAAGCTTTCTTT. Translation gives CASSLQGVGTEAFF. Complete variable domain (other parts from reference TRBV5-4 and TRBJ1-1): ETGVTQSPTHLIKTRGQQVTLRCSSQSGHNTVSWYQQALGQGPQFIFQYYREEENGRGNFPPRFSGLQFPNYSSELNVNALELDDSALYLCASSLQGVGTEAFFGQGTRLTVV.

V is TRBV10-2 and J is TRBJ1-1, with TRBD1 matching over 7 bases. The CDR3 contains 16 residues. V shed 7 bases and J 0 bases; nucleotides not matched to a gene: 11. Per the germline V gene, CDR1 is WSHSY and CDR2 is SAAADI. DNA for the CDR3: TGCGCCAGCAAAAAGACAGGGTACATAATGAACACTGAAGCTTTCTTT. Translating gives CASKKTGYIMNTEAFF.

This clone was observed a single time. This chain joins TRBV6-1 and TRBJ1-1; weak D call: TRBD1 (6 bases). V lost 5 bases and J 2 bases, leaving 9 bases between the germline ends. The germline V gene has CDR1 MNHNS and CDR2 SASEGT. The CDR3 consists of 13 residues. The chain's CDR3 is CASSFRGNTEAFF. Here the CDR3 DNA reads TGTGCCAGCAGTTTCAGGGGTAACACTGAAGCTTTCTTT.

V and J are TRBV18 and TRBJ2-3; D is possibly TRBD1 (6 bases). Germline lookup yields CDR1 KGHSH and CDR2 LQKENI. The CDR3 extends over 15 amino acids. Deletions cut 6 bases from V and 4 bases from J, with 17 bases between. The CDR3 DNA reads TGTGCCAGCTCCCCCGGGACATTTCAAGCAGATACGCAGTATTTT. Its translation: CASSPGTFQADTQYF.

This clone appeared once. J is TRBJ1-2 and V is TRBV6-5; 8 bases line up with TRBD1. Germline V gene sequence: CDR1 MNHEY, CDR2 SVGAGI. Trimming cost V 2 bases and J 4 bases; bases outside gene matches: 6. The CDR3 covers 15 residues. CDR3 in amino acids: CASSYQGARGYGYTF. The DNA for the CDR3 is TGTGCCAGCAGTTACCAGGGGGCGCGAGGCTATGGCTACACCTTC.

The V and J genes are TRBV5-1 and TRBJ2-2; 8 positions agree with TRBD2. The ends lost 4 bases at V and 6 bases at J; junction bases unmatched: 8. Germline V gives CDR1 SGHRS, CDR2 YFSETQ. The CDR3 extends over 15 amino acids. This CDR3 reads CASSLSTSEAGELFF. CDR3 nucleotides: TGCGCCAGCAGCCTGTCGACTAGCGAGGCCGGGGAGCTGTTTTTT.

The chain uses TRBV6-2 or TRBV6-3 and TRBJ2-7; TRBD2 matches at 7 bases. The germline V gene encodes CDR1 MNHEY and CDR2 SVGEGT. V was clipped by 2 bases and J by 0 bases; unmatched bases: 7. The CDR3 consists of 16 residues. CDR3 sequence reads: CASSYAASGLSYEQYF. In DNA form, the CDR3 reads TGTGCCAGCAGTTACGCGGCTAGCGGTCTCTCCTACGAGCAGTACTTC.

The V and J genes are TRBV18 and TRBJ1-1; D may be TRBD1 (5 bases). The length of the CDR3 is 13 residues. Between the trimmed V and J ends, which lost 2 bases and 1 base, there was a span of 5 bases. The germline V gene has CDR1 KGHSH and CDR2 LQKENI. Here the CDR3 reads CASSPTGNTEAFF. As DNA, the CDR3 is TGTGCCAGCTCACCAACAGGGAACACTGAAGCTTTCTTT.

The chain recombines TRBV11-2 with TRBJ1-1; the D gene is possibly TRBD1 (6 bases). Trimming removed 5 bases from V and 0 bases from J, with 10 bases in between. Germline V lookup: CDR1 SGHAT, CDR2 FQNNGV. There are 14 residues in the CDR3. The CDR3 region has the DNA TGTGCCAGCAGCGATGGACAGATGAACACTGAAGCTTTCTTT. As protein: CASSDGQMNTEAFF.

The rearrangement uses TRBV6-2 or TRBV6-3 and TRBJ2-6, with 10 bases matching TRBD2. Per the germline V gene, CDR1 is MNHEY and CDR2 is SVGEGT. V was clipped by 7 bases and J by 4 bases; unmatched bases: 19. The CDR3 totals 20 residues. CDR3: CASTPPYPEREGPGANVLTF. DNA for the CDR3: TGTGCCAGCACCCCCCCATATCCGGAGCGGGAGGGCCCCGGGGCCAACGTCCTGACTTTC.

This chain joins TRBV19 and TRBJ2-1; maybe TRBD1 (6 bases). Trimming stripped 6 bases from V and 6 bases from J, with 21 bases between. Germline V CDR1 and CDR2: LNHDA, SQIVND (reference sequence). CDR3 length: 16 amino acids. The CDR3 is CASSPSGTMGVNEQFF. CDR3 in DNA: TGTGCCAGTAGCCCATCCGGGACAATGGGGGTCAATGAGCAGTTCTTC.

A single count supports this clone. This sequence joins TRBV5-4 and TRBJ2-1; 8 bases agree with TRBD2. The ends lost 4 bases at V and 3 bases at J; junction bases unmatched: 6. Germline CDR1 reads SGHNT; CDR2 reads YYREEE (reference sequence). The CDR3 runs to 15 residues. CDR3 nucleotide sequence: TGTGCCAGCAGCCCTACTAGCGGACACTACAATGAGCAGTTCTTC. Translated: CASSPTSGHYNEQFF.

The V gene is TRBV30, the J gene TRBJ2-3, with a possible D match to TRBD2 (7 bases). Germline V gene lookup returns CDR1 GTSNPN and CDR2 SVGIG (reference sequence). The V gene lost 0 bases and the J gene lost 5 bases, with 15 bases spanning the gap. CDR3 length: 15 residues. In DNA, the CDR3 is TGTGCCTGGAGTGTACTGGGGGGGCAAAGAGATACGCAGTATTTT. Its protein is CAWSVLGGQRDTQYF.

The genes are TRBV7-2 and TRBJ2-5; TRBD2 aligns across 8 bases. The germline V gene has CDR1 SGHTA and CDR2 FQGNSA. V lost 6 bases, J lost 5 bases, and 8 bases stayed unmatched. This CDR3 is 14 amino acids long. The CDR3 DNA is TGTGCCAGCAGACCGGGGGGGGCCGTGGAGACCCAGTACTTC. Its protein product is CASRPGGAVETQYF. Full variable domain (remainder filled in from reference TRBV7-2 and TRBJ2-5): GAGVSQSPSNKVTEKGKDVELRCDPISGHTALYWYRQSLGQGLEFLIYFQGNSAPDKSGLPSDRFSAERTGGSVSTLTIQRTQQEDSAVYLCASRPGGAVETQYFGPGTRLLVL.

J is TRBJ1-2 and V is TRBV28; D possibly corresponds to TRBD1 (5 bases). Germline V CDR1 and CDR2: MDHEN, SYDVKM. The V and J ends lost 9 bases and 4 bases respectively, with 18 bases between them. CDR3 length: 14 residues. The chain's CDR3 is CASTRGGVGYGYTF. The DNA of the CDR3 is TGTGCCAGTACTCGTGGGGGGGTCGGCTATGGCTACACCTTC.

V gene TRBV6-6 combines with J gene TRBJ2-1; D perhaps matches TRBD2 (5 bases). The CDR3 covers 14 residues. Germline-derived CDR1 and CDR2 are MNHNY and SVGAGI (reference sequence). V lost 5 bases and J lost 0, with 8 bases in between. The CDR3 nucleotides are TGTGCCAGCAGTGGCGCGGGCTCCTACAATGAGCAGTTCTTC. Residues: CASSGAGSYNEQFF.

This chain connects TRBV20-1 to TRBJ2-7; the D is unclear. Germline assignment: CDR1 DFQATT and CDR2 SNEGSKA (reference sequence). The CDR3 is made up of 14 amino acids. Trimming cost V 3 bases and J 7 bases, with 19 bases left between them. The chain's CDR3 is CSASGRSFLREQYF. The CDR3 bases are TGCAGTGCTAGTGGACGGTCTTTTTTGAGGGAGCAGTACTTC.

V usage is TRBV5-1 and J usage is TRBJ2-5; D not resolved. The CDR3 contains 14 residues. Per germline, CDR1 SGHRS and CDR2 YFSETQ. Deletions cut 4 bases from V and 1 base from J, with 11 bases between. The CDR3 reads CASSKLASQETQYF. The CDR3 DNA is TGCGCCAGCAGCAAATTAGCCTCCCAAGAGACCCAGTACTTC.

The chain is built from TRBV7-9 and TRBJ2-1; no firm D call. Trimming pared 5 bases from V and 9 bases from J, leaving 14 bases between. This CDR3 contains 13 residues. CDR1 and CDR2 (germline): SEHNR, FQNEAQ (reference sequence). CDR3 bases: TGTGCCAGCAGCACTACGGTACCGGGTGAGCAGTTCTTC. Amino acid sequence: CASSTTVPGEQFF.

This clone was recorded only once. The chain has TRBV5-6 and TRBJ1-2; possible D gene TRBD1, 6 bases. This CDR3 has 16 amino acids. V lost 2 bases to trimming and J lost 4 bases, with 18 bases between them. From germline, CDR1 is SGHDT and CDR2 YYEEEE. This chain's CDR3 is CASSFGLGARVYGYTF. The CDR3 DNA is TGTGCCAGCAGCTTTGGTCTGGGGGCGAGGGTCTATGGCTACACCTTC. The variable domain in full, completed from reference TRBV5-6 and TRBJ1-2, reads DAGVTQSPTHLIKTRGQQVTLRCSPKSGHDTVSWYQQALGQGPQFIFQYYEEEERQRGNFPDRFSGHQFPNYSSELNVNALLLGDSALYLCASSFGLGARVYGYTFGSGTRLTVV.

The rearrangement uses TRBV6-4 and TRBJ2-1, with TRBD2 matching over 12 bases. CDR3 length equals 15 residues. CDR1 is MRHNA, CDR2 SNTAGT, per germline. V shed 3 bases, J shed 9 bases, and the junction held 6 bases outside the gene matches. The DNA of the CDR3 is TGTGCCAGCAGTGAGACTAGCGGGGGAGTGGGTGAGCAGTTCTTC. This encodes CASSETSGGVGEQFF.

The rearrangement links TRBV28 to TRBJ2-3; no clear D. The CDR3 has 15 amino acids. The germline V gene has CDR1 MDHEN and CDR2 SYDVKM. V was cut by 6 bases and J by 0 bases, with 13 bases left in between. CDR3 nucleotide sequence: TGTGCCAGCAGCCCCCATAAGCGCAGCACAGATACGCAGTATTTT. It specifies CASSPHKRSTDTQYF.

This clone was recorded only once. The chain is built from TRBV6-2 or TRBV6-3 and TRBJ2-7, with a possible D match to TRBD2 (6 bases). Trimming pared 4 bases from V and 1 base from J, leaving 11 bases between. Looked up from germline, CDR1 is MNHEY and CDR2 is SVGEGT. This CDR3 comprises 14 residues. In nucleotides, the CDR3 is TGTGCCAGCAGTTTAGTGGGAGGATCCTACGAGCAGTACTTC. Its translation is CASSLVGGSYEQYF.

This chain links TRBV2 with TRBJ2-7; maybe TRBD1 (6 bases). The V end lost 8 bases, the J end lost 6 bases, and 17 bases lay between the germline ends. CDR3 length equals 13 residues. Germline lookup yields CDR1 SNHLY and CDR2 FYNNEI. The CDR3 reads CASGKGVLGEQYF. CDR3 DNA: TGTGCCAGCGGGAAGGGGGTTCTCGGCGAGCAGTACTTC.

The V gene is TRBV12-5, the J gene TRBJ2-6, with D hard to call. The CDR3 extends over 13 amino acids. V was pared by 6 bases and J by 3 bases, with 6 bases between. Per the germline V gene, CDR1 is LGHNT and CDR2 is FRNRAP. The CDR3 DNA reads TGTGCTAGTGGGCTAGGTGGGGCCAACGTCCTGACTTTC. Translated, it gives CASGLGGANVLTF.

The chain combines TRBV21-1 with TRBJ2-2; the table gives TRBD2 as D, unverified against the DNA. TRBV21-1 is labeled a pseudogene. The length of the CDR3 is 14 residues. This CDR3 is CASSPERHTGELFF. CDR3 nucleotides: TGTGCCAGCAGCCCTGAGCGTCACACCGGGGAGCTGTTTTTT.

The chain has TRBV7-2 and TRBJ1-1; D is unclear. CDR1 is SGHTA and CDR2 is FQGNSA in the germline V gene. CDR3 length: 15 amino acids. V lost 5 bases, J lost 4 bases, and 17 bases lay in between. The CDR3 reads CASSPVLIYGTEAFF. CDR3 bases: TGTGCCAGCAGCCCCGTCCTGATCTATGGCACTGAAGCTTTCTTT.